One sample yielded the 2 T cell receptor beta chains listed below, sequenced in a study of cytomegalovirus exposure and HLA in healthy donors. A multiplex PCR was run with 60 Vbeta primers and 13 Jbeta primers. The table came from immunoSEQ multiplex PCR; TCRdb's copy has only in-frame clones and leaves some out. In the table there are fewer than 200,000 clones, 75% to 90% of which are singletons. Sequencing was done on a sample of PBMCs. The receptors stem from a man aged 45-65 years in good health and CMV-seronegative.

The CDR3 region is CASSSSVYGYTF. The CDR3 DNA is TGTGCCAGCAGCTCTTCAGTCTATGGCTACACCTTC. This rearrangement joins TRBV13 to TRBJ1-2, with D uncertain. With 4 bases removed from V and 4 bases from J, the gap between germline ends came to 7 bases. The CDR3 is 12 amino acids. CDR1 is PRHDT, CDR2 FYEKMQ, per germline (reference sequence).

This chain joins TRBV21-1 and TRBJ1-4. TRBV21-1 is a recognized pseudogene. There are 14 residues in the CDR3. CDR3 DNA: TGTGCCAGCAGTCTCGGGGGGGAAGATGAAAAACTGTTTTTT. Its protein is CASSLGGEDEKLFF.